These T cell receptor beta chains were read from a single sample in a study of human T cells and chemical hapten exposure. TCRdb reprocessed the RACE reads via MiXCR and lists one record per CDR3 protein. The table lists 70,000 to 90,000 distinct CDR3 sequences, more than 9% of them singletons. The specimen was whole blood, collected in connection with sensitization to the hapten diphenylcyclopropenone (DPC). Source of these receptors: a woman aged 45-65 years with alopecia areata. Some clones in this sample may be carry-over from other donors' samples. Each CDR3 is given with its conserved first and last residue. Fields, in order: D gene, J gene, V gene, clone size, CDR3 protein, CDR3 DNA. D genes are given only for firm matches. Where a row states a size, it is once, few, many or the class of an expanded clone; other rows omit it.

D gene: NA
J gene: TRBJ2-5
V gene: TRBV11-2
clone size: few
CDR3 protein: CASSFQETQYF
CDR3 DNA: TGTGCCAGCAGCTTCCAAGAGACCCAGTACTTC

D gene: TRBD1
J gene: TRBJ2-7
V gene: TRBV20-1
clone size: many
CDR3 protein: CSAGGTGIDEQYF
CDR3 DNA: TGCAGTGCTGGCGGGACAGGCATCGACGAGCAGTACTTC

D gene: TRBD1
J gene: TRBJ2-7
V gene: TRBV6-2/TRBV6-3
clone size: NA
CDR3 protein: CASSYSLRDRAYEQYF
CDR3 DNA: TGTGCCAGCAGTTACTCTCTCCGGGACAGGGCGTACGAGCAGTACTTC

D gene: NA
J gene: TRBJ1-6
V gene: TRBV27
clone size: few
CDR3 protein: CASSRLQNSPLHF
CDR3 DNA: TGTGCCAGCAGCCGACTCCAGAATTCACCCCTCCACTTT

D gene: TRBD2
J gene: TRBJ2-5
V gene: TRBV7-9
clone size: many
CDR3 protein: CASSPEAGAGGPETQYF
CDR3 DNA: TGTGCCAGCAGCCCTGAGGCAGGTGCGGGAGGCCCAGAGACCCAGTACTTC

D gene: NA
J gene: TRBJ2-3
V gene: TRBV7-2
clone size: NA
CDR3 protein: CASSIAVTDTQYF
CDR3 DNA: TGTGCCAGCAGTATAGCAGTCACAGATACGCAGTATTTT

D gene: NA
J gene: TRBJ2-1
V gene: TRBV30
clone size: few
CDR3 protein: CAWSVRGGEQFF
CDR3 DNA: TGTGCCTGGAGTGTAAGGGGGGGTGAGCAGTTCTTC

D gene: NA
J gene: TRBJ2-5
V gene: TRBV3-1
clone size: many
CDR3 protein: CASSPRQDIQETQYF
CDR3 DNA: TGTGCCAGCAGCCCACGACAGGATATTCAAGAGACCCAGTACTTC

D gene: NA
J gene: TRBJ2-7
V gene: TRBV6-2/TRBV6-3
clone size: NA
CDR3 protein: CASCYPRLGIYEQYF
CDR3 DNA: TGTGCCAGCTGTTACCCGCGACTAGGGATTTACGAGCAGTACTTC

D gene: NA
J gene: TRBJ1-2
V gene: TRBV7-9
clone size: many
CDR3 protein: CASSLVMGNGYTF
CDR3 DNA: TGTGCCAGCAGCTTAGTAATGGGCAACGGCTACACCTTC

D gene: NA
J gene: TRBJ1-5
V gene: TRBV7-2
clone size: many
CDR3 protein: CASSQAHQTSNQPQHF
CDR3 DNA: TGTGCCAGCAGCCAAGCCCATCAGACAAGCAATCAGCCCCAGCATTTT

D gene: TRBD2
J gene: TRBJ2-7
V gene: TRBV7-9
clone size: many
CDR3 protein: CASTKPGGSPYNEQYF
CDR3 DNA: TGTGCCAGCACCAAACCGGGGGGATCCCCCTATAACGAGCAGTACTTC

D gene: NA
J gene: TRBJ2-1
V gene: TRBV11-2
clone size: many
CDR3 protein: CASSLNSGTYNEQFF
CDR3 DNA: TGTGCCAGCAGCCTCAATAGCGGCACGTACAATGAGCAGTTCTTC

D gene: NA
J gene: TRBJ2-3
V gene: TRBV28
clone size: many
CDR3 protein: CASRVSTDTQYF
CDR3 DNA: TGTGCCAGCAGAGTGTCCACAGATACGCAGTATTTT

D gene: NA
J gene: TRBJ2-5
V gene: TRBV3-1
clone size: many
CDR3 protein: CASSQGLRFETQYF
CDR3 DNA: TGTGCCAGCAGCCAAGGCCTTAGATTCGAGACCCAGTACTTC

D gene: NA
J gene: TRBJ1-2
V gene: TRBV30
clone size: NA
CDR3 protein: CAWIPSLGGNYGYTF
CDR3 DNA: TGTGCCTGGATTCCATCTCTGGGGGGAAACTATGGCTACACCTTC

D gene: NA
J gene: TRBJ2-5
V gene: TRBV20-1
clone size: NA
CDR3 protein: CSARAEMSETQYF
CDR3 DNA: TGCAGTGCTAGGGCGGAAATGTCAGAGACCCAGTACTTC

D gene: NA
J gene: TRBJ2-1
V gene: TRBV9
clone size: many
CDR3 protein: CASTSRGGAYNEQFF
CDR3 DNA: TGTGCCAGCACCTCCAGAGGGGGGGCCTACAATGAGCAGTTCTTC

D gene: NA
J gene: TRBJ2-3
V gene: TRBV21-1
clone size: NA
CDR3 protein: CASILAGRGDTQYF
CDR3 DNA: TGTGCCAGCATACTAGCGGGGAGAGGAGATACGCAGTATTTT

D gene: NA
J gene: TRBJ2-2
V gene: TRBV29-1
clone size: many
CDR3 protein: CSVPANTGELFF
CDR3 DNA: TGCAGCGTTCCCGCGAACACCGGGGAGCTGTTTTTT

D gene: NA
J gene: TRBJ2-3
V gene: TRBV11-3
clone size: many
CDR3 protein: CASSLARSTDTQYF
CDR3 DNA: TGTGCCAGCAGCTTAGCGAGGAGCACAGATACGCAGTATTTT

D gene: NA
J gene: TRBJ1-4
V gene: TRBV7-2
clone size: many
CDR3 protein: CASSVGWMDEKLFF
CDR3 DNA: TGTGCCAGCAGCGTTGGGTGGATGGATGAAAAACTGTTTTTT

D gene: TRBD2
J gene: TRBJ2-1
V gene: TRBV4-3
clone size: few
CDR3 protein: CASSQDSAGGHHNEQFF
CDR3 DNA: TGCGCCAGCAGCCAAGATTCGGCGGGAGGGCACCACAATGAGCAGTTCTTC

D gene: TRBD1
J gene: TRBJ1-1
V gene: TRBV18
clone size: many
CDR3 protein: CASSGTGSMNTEAFF
CDR3 DNA: TGTGCCAGCTCCGGGACAGGCAGCATGAACACTGAAGCTTTCTTT

D gene: NA
J gene: TRBJ2-5
V gene: TRBV5-1
clone size: many
CDR3 protein: CASNTPDSQETQYF
CDR3 DNA: TGCGCCAGCAACACCCCCGACAGCCAAGAGACCCAGTACTTC

D gene: NA
J gene: TRBJ2-1
V gene: TRBV5-1
clone size: NA
CDR3 protein: CASSLVGAQDNEQFF
CDR3 DNA: TGCGCCAGCAGCTTGGTGGGGGCGCAAGACAATGAGCAGTTCTTC

D gene: TRBD2
J gene: TRBJ2-3
V gene: TRBV6-5
clone size: NA
CDR3 protein: CASSYSIRGGLASTDTQYF
CDR3 DNA: TGTGCCAGCAGTTACTCGATCCGGGGGGGTCTAGCCAGCACAGATACGCAGTATTTT

D gene: NA
J gene: TRBJ1-5
V gene: TRBV27
clone size: NA
CDR3 protein: CASSLPGQTVTLWGQTNQPQHF
CDR3 DNA: TGTGCCAGCAGTCTACCAGGACAAACTGTAACATTGTGGGGACAAACCAATCAGCCCCAGCATTTT

D gene: NA
J gene: TRBJ2-5
V gene: TRBV19
clone size: many
CDR3 protein: CASTDPKGSDVGTQYF
CDR3 DNA: TGTGCCAGTACGGATCCCAAGGGCTCAGATGTGGGGACCCAGTACTTC

D gene: NA
J gene: TRBJ1-1
V gene: TRBV28
clone size: many
CDR3 protein: CAWGIAGVNTEAFF
CDR3 DNA: TGTGCTTGGGGGATAGCAGGGGTGAACACTGAAGCTTTCTTT

D gene: TRBD2
J gene: TRBJ2-1
V gene: TRBV7-9
clone size: many
CDR3 protein: CASSFLAGGDEQFF
CDR3 DNA: TGTGCCAGCAGCTTCCTAGCGGGAGGGGATGAGCAGTTCTTC

D gene: NA
J gene: TRBJ2-5
V gene: TRBV28
clone size: NA
CDR3 protein: CASSLWYPKSQETQYF
CDR3 DNA: TGTGCCAGCAGTTTATGGTACCCGAAATCACAAGAGACCCAGTACTTC

D gene: TRBD1
J gene: TRBJ2-5
V gene: TRBV28
clone size: few
CDR3 protein: CASSYWDRRKTQYF
CDR3 DNA: TGTGCCAGCAGTTATTGGGACAGGAGAAAGACCCAGTACTTC

D gene: TRBD1
J gene: TRBJ2-7
V gene: TRBV7-9
clone size: NA
CDR3 protein: CASATGTGTYEQYF
CDR3 DNA: TGTGCCAGCGCTACCGGGACAGGGACCTACGAGCAGTACTTC

D gene: NA
J gene: TRBJ2-2
V gene: TRBV3-1
clone size: many
CDR3 protein: CASSQGLLGAADTGELFF
CDR3 DNA: TGTGCCAGCAGCCAAGGTCTTTTGGGGGCGGCAGACACCGGGGAGCTGTTTTTT

D gene: NA
J gene: TRBJ2-7
V gene: TRBV21-1
clone size: few
CDR3 protein: CASSTPYRDSVLYEQYF
CDR3 DNA: TGTGCCAGCAGCACCCCATACCGGGACAGCGTACTATACGAGCAGTACTTC

D gene: NA
J gene: TRBJ1-5
V gene: TRBV29-1
clone size: NA
CDR3 protein: CSVQRGRNQPQHF
CDR3 DNA: TGCAGCGTCCAGAGGGGGAGGAATCAGCCCCAGCATTTT

D gene: NA
J gene: TRBJ2-7
V gene: TRBV20-1
clone size: many
CDR3 protein: CSAPRDGVSYEQYF
CDR3 DNA: TGCAGTGCGCCGCGGGACGGCGTTTCCTACGAGCAGTACTTC

D gene: NA
J gene: TRBJ1-1
V gene: TRBV18
clone size: NA
CDR3 protein: CASSLLPRQGREDTEAFF
CDR3 DNA: TGTGCCAGCTCACTTCTCCCCCGGCAGGGTAGAGAAGACACTGAAGCTTTCTTT

D gene: NA
J gene: TRBJ2-7
V gene: TRBV11-2
clone size: many
CDR3 protein: CASSLVARVPADEQYF
CDR3 DNA: TGTGCCAGCAGCTTAGTAGCAAGAGTCCCAGCTGACGAGCAGTACTTC

D gene: TRBD1
J gene: TRBJ2-7
V gene: TRBV7-6
clone size: few
CDR3 protein: CASSYGGQGAEQYF
CDR3 DNA: TGTGCCAGCAGCTACGGGGGACAGGGGGCGGAGCAGTACTTC

D gene: TRBD1
J gene: TRBJ1-2
V gene: TRBV30
clone size: few
CDR3 protein: CAWNANRGHGYTF
CDR3 DNA: TGTGCCTGGAACGCAAACAGGGGGCATGGCTACACCTTC

D gene: TRBD2
J gene: TRBJ2-1
V gene: TRBV5-1
clone size: few
CDR3 protein: CASSQRLAGGVVNEQFF
CDR3 DNA: TGCGCCAGCAGCCAACGACTAGCGGGAGGGGTGGTCAATGAGCAGTTCTTC

D gene: NA
J gene: TRBJ1-5
V gene: TRBV7-2
clone size: many
CDR3 protein: CASSRNRGNQPQHF
CDR3 DNA: TGTGCCAGCAGCCGGAACCGTGGGAATCAGCCCCAGCATTTT

D gene: TRBD1
J gene: TRBJ2-3
V gene: TRBV3-1
clone size: many
CDR3 protein: CASSPDRADTQYF
CDR3 DNA: TGTGCCAGCAGCCCAGACAGGGCAGATACGCAGTATTTT

D gene: NA
J gene: TRBJ1-6
V gene: TRBV7-8
clone size: NA
CDR3 protein: CASSLTAGRNSPLHF
CDR3 DNA: TGTGCCAGCAGCCTGACGGCGGGGAGGAATTCACCCCTCCACTTT

D gene: NA
J gene: TRBJ1-3
V gene: TRBV12-3/TRBV12-4
clone size: many
CDR3 protein: CASSSIGNTIYF
CDR3 DNA: TGTGCCAGCAGCTCAATTGGAAACACCATATATTTT

D gene: TRBD1
J gene: TRBJ2-7
V gene: TRBV6-6
clone size: few
CDR3 protein: CASRQTGLYEQYF
CDR3 DNA: TGTGCCAGCAGGCAGACAGGGCTCTACGAGCAGTACTTC

D gene: NA
J gene: TRBJ1-5
V gene: TRBV12-3/TRBV12-4
clone size: many
CDR3 protein: CASSLGGKYQPQHF
CDR3 DNA: TGTGCCAGCAGTTTAGGGGGGAAGTACCAGCCCCAGCATTTT

D gene: TRBD1
J gene: TRBJ1-5
V gene: TRBV2
clone size: NA
CDR3 protein: CASIQGEGQPQHF
CDR3 DNA: TGTGCCAGCATCCAGGGGGAGGGTCAGCCCCAGCATTTT

D gene: NA
J gene: TRBJ2-7
V gene: TRBV5-4
clone size: NA
CDR3 protein: CASSPQERTPGGEQYF
CDR3 DNA: TGTGCCAGCAGCCCTCAGGAGAGGACACCCGGTGGGGAGCAGTACTTC

D gene: NA
J gene: TRBJ1-2
V gene: TRBV27
clone size: many
CDR3 protein: CASSLSPRVVGYTF
CDR3 DNA: TGTGCCAGCAGTTTATCTCCCAGGGTGGTCGGCTACACCTTC

D gene: NA
J gene: TRBJ1-2
V gene: TRBV10-3
clone size: few
CDR3 protein: CAISDSNYGYTF
CDR3 DNA: TGTGCCATCAGTGACAGCAACTATGGCTACACCTTC

D gene: TRBD2
J gene: TRBJ2-1
V gene: TRBV24-1
clone size: many
CDR3 protein: CATNISQREGYNEQFF
CDR3 DNA: TGTGCCACCAACATCTCACAGCGGGAGGGATACAATGAGCAGTTCTTC

D gene: TRBD1
J gene: TRBJ2-7
V gene: TRBV10-3
clone size: NA
CDR3 protein: CAISGDRGFGEQYF
CDR3 DNA: TGTGCCATCAGTGGGGACAGGGGGTTCGGCGAGCAGTACTTC

D gene: NA
J gene: TRBJ1-1
V gene: TRBV4-1
clone size: many
CDR3 protein: CASSQVLPNTEAFF
CDR3 DNA: TGCGCCAGCAGCCAAGTATTGCCGAACACTGAAGCTTTCTTT